Sequencing of this T cell receptor (beta chain) was carried out in a study of Ad26.COV2.S vaccination and SARS-CoV-2 variants. Treatment specified: 15 to 20 received Ad26.COV2.S at low or high dose, single or two shots; about 5 received placebo; per-sample allocation not given. Sample collection was performed on day 63 after the first vaccine or placebo injection. This person who donated was an adult of 18-55 years in Boston. As to this clone: Its antigen remains unidentified.

Study-wide results and caveats: Non-spike TCR breadth showed similarity between vaccine and placebo recipients. It is possible that the TCR breadth and depth analyses underestimated the total T cell responses.

Generated by immunoSEQ multiplex PCR, the TCRdb table keeps only in-frame clones and is missing some. The sample has about 400,000 clones; 83% are singletons. This CDR3 spans 17 amino acids. Germline CDR1 SGDLS, CDR2 YYNGEE. Losses at the gene ends were 2 bases for V and 2 bases for J; bases not matched to a gene: 12. The chain joins TRBV9 to TRBJ2-5; the match to TRBD1 covers 7 bases. The sequenced sample was peripheral blood, obtained in a trial of Ad26.COV2.S vaccine versus placebo. The sequence was obtained from a person between 18 and 65 years old who received the Ad26.COV2.S COVID-19 vaccine or a placebo. CDR3 region: CASSVNRDSHRQETQYF. The CDR3 region has the DNA TGTGCCAGCAGCGTGAACCGGGACAGCCATCGACAAGAGACCCAGTACTTC.